These 17 T cell receptor beta chains were sequenced from one sample in a study of blood T cell repertoires in COVID-19. Assay: immunoSEQ multiplex PCR; the TCRdb copy retains only in-frame clones and omits some. This sample has over 200,000 clones, with approximately 90% found just once. Specimen: PBMCs or T cells enriched from blood (not recorded which). All receptors derive from a man aged 30-40 years who had recovered from COVID-19.

This chain connects TRBV10-1 to TRBJ2-7, with TRBD1 as a possible D gene (6 bases). The CDR3 length is 13 residues. With 4 bases removed from V and 2 bases from J, the gap between germline ends came to 9 bases. Per germline, CDR1 WNHNN and CDR2 SYGVQD (reference sequence). The CDR3 coding sequence is TGCGCCAGCAGTGGGAACAGGGCCTACGAGCAGTACTTC. As protein: CASSGNRAYEQYF.

The V gene is TRBV11-2, the J gene TRBJ2-1; 12 bases line up with TRBD2. V gave up 2 bases and J gave up 6 bases; unmatched junction bases: 11. Germline CDR1 reads SGHAT; CDR2 reads FQNNGV. CDR3 length: 18 residues. The CDR3 here is CASSLIPRLAGGPNEQFF. Here the CDR3 DNA reads TGTGCCAGCAGCTTAATCCCGCGGCTAGCGGGAGGGCCCAATGAGCAGTTCTTC.

This clone was seen only once. The V call is TRBV11-2, the J call TRBJ2-2, with D unresolved. Trimming pared 3 bases from V and 5 bases from J, leaving 19 bases between. Germline V gene data show CDR1 as SGHAT and CDR2 as FQNNGV. The CDR3 extends over 17 amino acids. The CDR3 coding sequence is TGTGCCAGCAGCTTGAGATCTGGTCGCGGATCAACCGGGGAGCTGTTTTTT. It yields the protein CASSLRSGRGSTGELFF.

This sequence joins TRBV3-1 (or the pseudogene TRBV3-2) and TRBJ1-4; D possibly corresponds to TRBD1 (5 bases). CDR3 length: 15 amino acids. Germline V gives CDR1 LGHDT, CDR2 YNNKEL (reference sequence). With 6 bases removed from V and 1 base from J, the gap between germline ends came to 12 bases. CDR3 loop: CASRTSDITNEKLFF. Here the CDR3 DNA reads TGTGCCAGCAGGACCTCGGACATAACTAATGAAAAACTGTTTTTT.

This sequence joins TRBV27 and TRBJ2-1; no clear D gene. The V end was cut by 11 bases, the J end by 3 bases, with 11 bases between. Germline loops: CDR1 MNHEY, CDR2 SMNVEV (reference sequence). CDR3 length: 12 amino acids. This CDR3 is CASPRFYNEQFF. The CDR3, as DNA: TGTGCCTCCCCCAGGTTCTACAATGAGCAGTTCTTC.

A remark on this clone: The sample holds other DNA sequences that translate to the same CDR3. This sequence joins TRBV19 and TRBJ1-3; the D gene is possibly TRBD1 (6 bases). The V and J ends lost 6 bases and 0 bases respectively, with 9 bases between them. The germline CDR1 and CDR2 sequences are LNHDA and SQIVND (reference sequence). The CDR3 is 14 residues long. CDR3 residues: CASRTGSSGNTIYF. In DNA, the CDR3 is TGTGCCAGTAGAACAGGGTCCTCTGGAAACACCATATATTTT.

The gene calls are TRBV4-3 and TRBJ2-7, with D tentatively TRBD1 (6 bases). The CDR3 totals 14 residues. V shed 1 base and J shed 1 base, with 8 bases lying between them. Germline CDR1 reads LGHNA; CDR2 reads YSLEER. The CDR3 spells CASSQGTVSYEQYF. CDR3 DNA sequence: TGCGCCAGCAGCCAAGGGACAGTTTCCTACGAGCAGTACTTC.

This clone was picked up a small number of times. The gene calls are TRBV9 and TRBJ2-2, with TRBD2 matching 9 bases. Per germline, CDR1 SGDLS and CDR2 YYNGEE. V lost 4 bases and J lost 5; bases outside the gene matches: 6. The CDR3 spans 15 residues. CDR3 DNA: TGTGCCAGCAGCCCGCGACTAGCGGATACCGGGGAGCTGTTTTTT. Residues: CASSPRLADTGELFF.

This rearrangement joins TRBV7-2 to TRBJ1-1; possible D gene TRBD1, 6 bases. The V end lost 8 bases, the J end lost 0 bases, and 10 bases lay between the germline ends. The CDR3 extends over 13 amino acids. CDR1 is SGHTA, CDR2 FQGNSA, per germline. The DNA of the CDR3 is TGTGCCAGCCGCGACAGGATGAACACTGAAGCTTTCTTT. This gives the protein CASRDRMNTEAFF. Drawing the rest from reference TRBV7-2 and TRBJ1-1, the complete variable domain is GAGVSQSPSNKVTEKGKDVELRCDPISGHTALYWYRQSLGQGLEFLIYFQGNSAPDKSGLPSDRFSAERTGGSVSTLTIQRTQQEDSAVYLCASRDRMNTEAFFGQGTRLTVV.

The J gene is TRBJ1-1, the V gene TRBV18; D is uncertain. Germline lookup yields CDR1 KGHSH and CDR2 LQKENI. V lost 1 base, J lost 3 bases, and 6 bases lay in between. This CDR3 comprises 13 residues. CDR3 sequence reads: CASSPRLDTEAFF. The CDR3 bases are TGTGCCAGCTCACCACGGTTAGACACTGAAGCTTTCTTT.

V usage is TRBV29-1 and J usage is TRBJ2-2; D perhaps matches TRBD2 (5 bases). Deletions cut 4 bases from V and 6 bases from J, with 12 bases between. This CDR3 spans 13 amino acids. Germline CDR1 SQVTM, CDR2 ANQGSEA. The CDR3 loop reads CSVGPRAPGELFF. CDR3 coding DNA: TGCAGCGTTGGACCGAGGGCTCCCGGGGAGCTGTTTTTT.

V gene TRBV11-2 combines with J gene TRBJ2-2; no firm D call. Germline V gene data show CDR1 as SGHAT and CDR2 as FQNNGV. V lost 6 bases to trimming and J lost 5 bases, with 16 bases between them. CDR3 length: 15 residues. CDR3 sequence reads: CASRSLLAGTGELFF. The CDR3 coding sequence is TGTGCCAGCAGGTCTCTCCTCGCCGGGACCGGGGAGCTGTTTTTT. The full variable domain, completed using reference TRBV11-2 and TRBJ2-2, is EAGVAQSPRYKIIEKRQSVAFWCNPISGHATLYWYQQILGQGPKLLIQFQNNGVVDDSQLPKDRFSAERLKGVDSTLKIQPAKLEDSAVYLCASRSLLAGTGELFFGEGSRLTVL.

V gene TRBV11-2 combines with J gene TRBJ1-6, with TRBD1 matching over 9 bases. The germline V gene encodes CDR1 SGHAT and CDR2 FQNNGV. V was pared by 1 base and J by 11 bases, with 6 bases of the junction left unmatched. CDR3 length: 15 residues. CDR3 in DNA: TGTGCCAGCAGCTTAGTGGGACAGGGTTATCCACCCCTCCACTTT. Protein sequence: CASSLVGQGYPPLHF.

The chain couples TRBV30 to TRBJ2-7, with 11 bases that match TRBD2. Germline-derived CDR1 and CDR2 are GTSNPN and SVGIG (reference sequence). This CDR3 comprises 16 residues. V trimming: 1 base; J trimming: 3 bases; junction bases outside the gene matches: 8. The CDR3 region has the DNA TGTGCCTGGAGTGACCCGGGACTAGCGGCGATCTACGAGCAGTACTTC. Amino acid sequence: CAWSDPGLAAIYEQYF.

The chain links TRBV4-2 to TRBJ2-7, with 7 bases matching TRBD2. Per the germline V gene, CDR1 is LGHNA and CDR2 is YNFKEQ. This CDR3 region has 19 residues. V lost 0 bases to trimming and J lost 7 bases; unmatched junction nucleotides: 21. The CDR3 here is CASSQDQGLAGREVREQYF. CDR3 nucleotides: TGTGCCAGCAGCCAAGATCAGGGACTCGCGGGGAGGGAGGTTAGAGAGCAGTACTTC.

This chain uses TRBV5-1 with TRBJ2-2; D is possibly TRBD1 (6 bases). V was trimmed by 3 bases and J by 6 bases, leaving 15 bases between them. CDR1 and CDR2 (germline): SGHRS, YFSETQ. This CDR3 comprises 15 residues. The CDR3 DNA reads TGCGCCAGCAGCTCAATGTCAGGGGCGGCCGGGGAGCTGTTTTTT. Its translation: CASSSMSGAAGELFF.

This clone was seen only once. V is TRBV10-3 and J is TRBJ1-4, with 8 bases matching TRBD1. CDR3 size: 18 residues. CDR1 and CDR2 from the germline V gene are ENHRY and SYGVKD. V dropped 4 bases and J dropped 0; count of bases not matched to a gene: 10. The CDR3 nucleotides read TGTGCCATCAGTGGGGAACAGGGGGTAGAAGCAACTAATGAAAAACTGTTTTTT. It is translated as CAISGEQGVEATNEKLFF.